The clone carrying this T cell receptor (beta chain) was detected many times. Each sample yielded at least 6 micrograms of PBMC total RNA. This record comes from a study of blood T cells in healthy people across ages. It was with a sample-barcoded 5' primer and a J-beta primer mix that a second PCR of about 6 to 12 cycles was run. Via MiXCR, TCRdb re-called the 5' RACE reads, giving one row per CDR3 protein. The data contain roughly 900,000 distinct CDR3 sequences, under 30% of them seen just once; the ten biggest clones take up roughly 17%. CDR3 length equals 13 residues. V dropped 1 base and J dropped 0 bases, with 5 bases sitting between them. Germline values: CDR1 SGHRS, CDR2 YFSETQ.

The sequenced sample was blood. The origin of this receptor is a woman of 80 years or more in good health. The rearrangement uses TRBV5-1 and TRBJ2-7; D is ambiguous. The CDR3 here is CASSLWDSYEQYF. DNA of the CDR3: TGCGCCAGCAGCTTGTGGGACTCCTACGAGCAGTACTTC.